The 2 T cell receptor beta chains below all came from one sample that was sequenced in a study of T-cell memory formation after mild COVID-19. TCRdb used MiXCR to reprocess the 5' RACE reads, holding one entry per CDR3 protein. This repertoire shows about 430,000 distinct CDR3 sequences, approximately 24% found once; its top ten account for roughly 9.7%. The sample was PBMCs or a T cell subset sorted from them (not recorded which). These receptors all stem from an adult woman who had mild COVID-19 (a few samples of this study predate the infection). Cell type and time point are not known.

V and J are TRBV11-2 and TRBJ2-1, with D perhaps matching TRBD1 (6 bases). The length of the CDR3 is 15 residues. Trimming stripped 1 base from V and 5 bases from J, with 12 bases between. Germline CDR1 and CDR2: SGHAT and FQNNGV. CDR3 DNA: TGTGCCAGCAGCTTAGGGGGGCCGCGCCACAATGAGCAGTTCTTC. It is translated as CASSLGGPRHNEQFF.

The J gene is TRBJ2-1, the V gene TRBV5-1, with D perhaps matching TRBD1 or TRBD2 (6 bases each). V lost 1 base to trimming and J lost 9 bases, with 20 bases between them. The CDR3 is 16 amino acids. CDR1 and CDR2 from the germline V gene are SGHRS and YFSETQ. CDR3 sequence (DNA): TGCGCCAGCAGCTTGCGGGGGCCGAGCGGGCCGGGTGAGCAGTTCTTC. It is translated as CASSLRGPSGPGEQFF.